This TCR beta chain was identified in a study of T cell changes during pregnancy in multiple sclerosis (dated by TCRdb to about 2019). Looking at the study overall: The study examined how the T cell repertoire changed over the course of pregnancy in women with multiple sclerosis.

From the cysteine up to the phenylalanine, the CDR3 has a length of 13 residues. Only the CDR3 part of the read is kept: 39 bases, read in frame from the first base. Based on the germline V gene (reference sequence), the CDR1 and CDR2 sequences are PRHDT and FYEKMQ. V is shortened by 4 bases, J by 7 bases, and the region joining them spans 14 bases. Library prep was done by the immunoSEQ multiplex PCR assay. TCRdb holds this immuneACCESS table with in-frame rearrangements only. Some clones are missing; in checked studies, unresolved V genes explain under half, and the rest has no known cause. This sample gives more than 15,000 clones in total; 87% of them show up just once. The ten largest account for approximately 13% of the sample. Note on this clone: This clone's antigen is unknown. Per-base qualities were not stored, and no clone one base away is much larger.

This receptor was taken from a female donor in good health, enrolled as a control in a pregnancy study. In this chain, TRBV13 is recombined with TRBJ2-7; TRBD2 is a possible D gene, resting on 6 matching bases. The sequencing here drew on CD8+ T cells from peripheral blood mononuclear cells, taken in the third trimester of pregnancy. The DNA sequence is as follows: TGTGCCAGCAGCTCACGACTAGAAGGGGAGCAGTACTTC. Translated, it gives CASSSRLEGEQYF.